This T cell receptor beta chain was identified during a study of control samples from healthy donors and cancer patients. TCRdb's copy holds only in-frame clones and misses some; the assay was immunoSEQ multiplex PCR. The table has fewer than 500,000 clones, 90% seen once. Trimming stripped 4 bases from V and 7 bases from J, with 14 bases between. The CDR3 contains 13 residues. Looked up from germline, CDR1 is MNHEY and CDR2 is SVGEGT. The TCR originated in a man aged 40-49 years with head and neck cancer. V usage is TRBV6-2 or TRBV6-3 and J usage is TRBJ2-7; the D gene is possibly TRBD1 (5 bases). Sequences were obtained from PBMCs. The CDR3: CASSLDNLGEQYF. CDR3 coding DNA: TGTGCCAGCAGTTTGGACAACCTGGGTGAGCAGTACTTC.